The 13 T cell receptor beta chains presented below share a single source sample, sequenced in a study of OX40 agonist ivuxolimab in advanced cancers. Clones were read by immunoSEQ multiplex PCR, and TCRdb kept only the in-frame ones, dropping some. The sample has approximately 84,000 clones; approximately 86% are singletons. The sample consisted of CD4+ or CD8+ T cells sorted from blood, taken in a trial of the OX40 agonist ivuxolimab. These receptor sequences come from an adult with an advanced solid tumor such as melanoma, head and neck, liver or kidney cancer.

The CDR3 is CASSPRDRGFSTNEKLFF. DNA for the CDR3: TGTGCCAGCAGCCCACGGGACAGGGGTTTTTCGACTAATGAAAAACTGTTTTTT. This sequence joins TRBV11-2 and TRBJ1-4, with TRBD1 identical over 10 bases. This CDR3 region has 18 residues. Germline V CDR1 and CDR2: SGHAT, FQNNGV. V shed 5 bases and J 2 bases; nucleotides not matched to a gene: 11. Looking up the rest from reference TRBV11-2 and TRBJ1-4 gives the full variable domain: EAGVAQSPRYKIIEKRQSVAFWCNPISGHATLYWYQQILGQGPKLLIQFQNNGVVDDSQLPKDRFSAERLKGVDSTLKIQPAKLEDSAVYLCASSPRDRGFSTNEKLFFGSGTQLSVL.

This clone appeared a single time. The chain links TRBV9 to TRBJ1-2, with D perhaps TRBD1 (6 bases). Germline V gene lookup returns CDR1 SGDLS and CDR2 YYNGEE. This CDR3 spans 15 amino acids. With 0 bases removed from V and 6 bases from J, the gap between germline ends came to 15 bases. This chain's CDR3 is CASSVGDTLGHGYTF. In DNA, the CDR3 is TGTGCCAGCAGCGTAGGGGACACCTTAGGTCATGGCTACACCTTC.

V and J are TRBV27 and TRBJ1-6; 7 bases align to TRBD1. V lost 8 bases to trimming and J lost 2 bases; unmatched junction nucleotides: 12. This CDR3 spans 17 amino acids. Germline V gives CDR1 MNHEY, CDR2 SMNVEV (reference sequence). The CDR3 reads CASAMGQISTYNSPLHF. The DNA of the CDR3 is TGTGCCAGCGCCATGGGACAGATTAGCACCTATAATTCACCCCTCCACTTT.

This chain connects TRBV5-6 to TRBJ1-5; D remains unclear. Trimming took 4 bases from V and 5 from J, leaving 13 bases between them. The germline V gene has CDR1 SGHDT and CDR2 YYEEEE. The CDR3 is 14 amino acids. CDR3 region: CASSAMAEDQPQHF. CDR3 sequence (DNA): TGTGCCAGCAGCGCGATGGCGGAAGATCAGCCCCAGCATTTT.

Points on this clone: The junction and the germline gene differ at one end; a read error may be behind it. This chain joins TRBV11-1 and TRBJ2-1, with D possibly being TRBD2 (5 bases). CDR3 size: 13 residues. From germline, CDR1 is SGHAT and CDR2 FQDESV (reference sequence). This chain's CDR3 is CASSFKEAAGWVF. CDR3 nucleotide sequence: TGTGCCAGCAGCTTCAAGGAGGCAGCAGGTTGGGTCTTC.

This clone was counted once. The rearrangement uses TRBV5-4 and TRBJ2-1; D unresolved. Trimming removed 2 bases at V and 10 bases at J, with 19 bases between. This CDR3 is 15 amino acids long. The germline gives CDR1 SGHNT, CDR2 YYREEE (reference sequence). DNA for the CDR3: TGTGCCAGCAGCTTAAGTATGGTCGGGCCTACGGAGCAGTTCTTC. It is translated as CASSLSMVGPTEQFF.

The chain employs TRBV11-1 and TRBJ1-1; D unclear. V lost 6 bases and J 2 bases, leaving 10 bases between the germline ends. Germline CDR1 and CDR2: SGHAT and FQDESV (reference sequence). The CDR3 totals 13 residues. The CDR3 coding sequence is TGTGCCAGCAGTCAGATGGCAAACACTGAAGCTTTCTTT. Translating it yields CASSQMANTEAFF.

This chain links TRBV7-2 with TRBJ2-3; tentative D call: TRBD1 (6 bases). The germline V gene encodes CDR1 SGHTA and CDR2 FQGNSA. With 3 bases removed from V and 7 bases from J, the gap between germline ends came to 17 bases. The CDR3 is made up of 15 amino acids. This CDR3 is CASSFYTRGSNTQYF. The CDR3 DNA follows: TGTGCCAGCAGCTTTTACACCAGGGGTTCAAATACGCAGTATTTT.

This chain links TRBV30 with TRBJ2-1; D not certain. The CDR3 is made up of 11 amino acids. V lost 8 bases and J lost 4, with 9 bases in between. Germline V CDR1 and CDR2: GTSNPN, SVGIG (reference sequence). The CDR3 is CATGQYNEQFF. The CDR3 region has the DNA TGTGCCACGGGCCAGTACAATGAGCAGTTCTTC.

This clone was detected once. This chain uses TRBV5-4 with TRBJ1-6; perhaps TRBD1 as D (5 bases). Trimming cost V 5 bases and J 8 bases, with 14 bases left between them. The CDR3 runs 14 residues. Germline CDR1 is SGHNT and CDR2 is YYREEE (reference sequence). Here the CDR3 DNA reads TGTGCCAGCAGGCGGGACCCGGGCGATTCACCCCTCCACTTT. Protein product: CASRRDPGDSPLHF.

The J gene is TRBJ2-7, the V gene TRBV15; 11 bases are a match to TRBD1. Unmatched junction bases numbered 6, after V lost 2 bases and J lost 3 bases. This CDR3 is 16 amino acids long. Germline CDR1 reads LNHNV; CDR2 reads YYDKDF (reference sequence). The CDR3 bases are TGTGCCACCAGCAGAATTCGGACAGGGGGCTTCTACGAGCAGTACTTC. This gives the protein CATSRIRTGGFYEQYF. Looking up the rest from reference TRBV15 and TRBJ2-7 gives the full variable domain: DAMVIQNPRYQVTQFGKPVTLSCSQTLNHNVMYWYQQKSSQAPKLLFHYYDKDFNNEADTPDNFQSRRPNTSFCFLDIRSPGLGDTAMYLCATSRIRTGGFYEQYFGPGTRLTVT.

V gene TRBV21-1 combines with J gene TRBJ2-5; the table names TRBD2, a call not compared with the DNA. TRBV21-1 is tagged as a pseudogene. The CDR3 has 15 residues. The CDR3 protein is CASTRDYESGETQYF. The DNA for the CDR3 is TGTGCCAGCACCCGGGACTACGAGAGTGGAGAGACCCAGTACTTC.

The chain carries TRBV9 and TRBJ1-2; 9 bases line up with TRBD1. The CDR3 is 15 residues long. V dropped 3 bases and J dropped 4; count of bases not matched to a gene: 7. CDR1 and CDR2 from the germline V gene are SGDLS and YYNGEE. The CDR3 loop reads CASSGGDRAIYGYTF. The CDR3 nucleotides are TGTGCCAGCAGCGGAGGGGACAGGGCTATCTATGGCTACACCTTC.